These 14 T cell receptor beta chains share one sample of origin, sequenced in a study of blood T cells in healthy people across ages. A second PCR of 7 to 11 cycles used a sample-barcoded 5' primer and a J-beta primer mix. TCRdb called the 5' RACE reads again in MiXCR, with one record for every CDR3 protein. The sample lists roughly 1,500,000 distinct CDR3 sequences, roughly a third occurring once. Sequences were obtained from blood. These receptor sequences come from a young woman in good health.

The V and J genes are TRBV20-1 and TRBJ2-7, with 10 bases aligning to TRBD1. CDR1 is DFQATT and CDR2 is SNEGSKA in the germline V gene (reference sequence). The V gene end was trimmed by 4 bases and the J gene end by 7 bases; junction bases not matched to a gene: 10. The CDR3 runs to 14 residues. In DNA, the CDR3 is TGCAGTGCTAAGCGCCCAGACAGGGGGCGGGAGCAGTACTTC. This sequence encodes CSAKRPDRGREQYF.

In regard to this clonotype: Mismatch with germline at one junction end may stem from a read error. The chain is built from TRBV7-2 and TRBJ2-6, with TRBD2 as a possible D gene (5 bases). From germline, CDR1 is SGHTA and CDR2 FQGNSA. This CDR3 is 15 amino acids long. The CDR3 reads CASNLRESGANVLTF. In nucleotides, the CDR3 is TGTGCTAGCAACCTAAGGGAGTCTGGGGCCAACGTCCTGACTTTC.

This clonotype came up a few times. This sequence joins TRBV4-1 and TRBJ1-1, with a weak D call TRBD1 (5 bases). V was shortened by 1 base and J by 4 bases, with 13 bases between the two germline ends. There are 15 residues in the CDR3. Looked up from germline, CDR1 is MGHRA and CDR2 is YSYEKL. CDR3 nucleotide sequence: TGCGCCAGCAGCCAAGGACAGCCGAGGGGCACTGAAGCTTTCTTT. This translates into CASSQGQPRGTEAFF.

There are a few counts of this clonotype. One end of the junction varies from germline; a read error may be responsible. This chain uses TRBV6-5 with TRBJ2-7, with D unclear. Germline CDR1 is MNHEY and CDR2 is SVGAGI. The CDR3 consists of 12 residues. The CDR3 bases are TGTACCAGCAGTTACAGTGTCTACGAGCAGTACTTC. This gives the protein CTSSYSVYEQYF.

The chain recombines TRBV29-1 with TRBJ1-2; D is unclear. The CDR3 sequence is 11 residues long. The V end lost 7 bases, the J end lost 4 bases, and 10 bases lay between the germline ends. Germline CDR1 and CDR2: SQVTM and ANQGSEA. The CDR3 bases are TGCAGCGCGTACATGGCCTATGGCTACACCTTC. This codes for CSAYMAYGYTF.

A remark on this clonotype: One end of the junction does not line up with germline, which may come from a read error. This chain uses TRBV11-1 with TRBJ1-5; 10 bases line up with TRBD1. The CDR3 runs 15 residues. Germline V gives CDR1 SGHAT, CDR2 FQDESV (reference sequence). CDR3 bases: TGTACCAGCAGCTTAGTGACAGGGGGCAGTCAGCCCCAGCATTTT. The encoded protein is CTSSLVTGGSQPQHF.

The V call is TRBV5-1, the J call TRBJ2-1, with D maybe TRBD2 (6 bases). Trimming took 0 bases from V and 4 from J, leaving 14 bases between them. Germline V lookup: CDR1 SGHRS, CDR2 YFSETQ. The CDR3 consists of 16 residues. The CDR3 region is CASSLDPGGGYNEQFF. The DNA of the CDR3 is TGCGCCAGCAGCTTGGATCCCGGGGGTGGGTACAATGAGCAGTTCTTC.

The chain combines TRBV7-9 with TRBJ1-2; TRBD1 might be the D (5 bases). Germline-derived CDR1 and CDR2 are SEHNR and FQNEAQ (reference sequence). CDR3 length equals 14 residues. V gave up 5 bases and J gave up 6 bases, with 16 bases separating them. The CDR3 spells CASSQGPSGHGYTF. As DNA, the CDR3 is TGTGCCAGCAGCCAGGGCCCCTCGGGCCATGGCTACACCTTC.

This clonotype was seen only a few times. V usage is TRBV27 and J usage is TRBJ2-3, with TRBD2 matching 7 bases. Germline V lookup: CDR1 MNHEY, CDR2 SMNVEV (reference sequence). Trimming at V came to 4 bases and at J to 2 bases, leaving 6 bases not matched to a gene. The CDR3 totals 15 residues. The CDR3 is CASSSLGGSTDTQYF. Here the CDR3 DNA reads TGTGCCAGCAGTTCCCTCGGGGGGTCCACAGATACGCAGTATTTT.

CDR3 nucleotide sequence: TGTGCCAGCAGTTTTGTGCTCAGGGACAGTTACACTGAAGCTTTCTTT. As protein: CASSFVLRDSYTEAFF. V usage is TRBV12-3 or TRBV12-4 and J usage is TRBJ1-1; 7 nucleotides match TRBD1. V dropped 3 bases and J dropped 3; count of bases not matched to a gene: 10. The CDR3 is made up of 16 amino acids.

Ten or more counts support this clonotype. V and J are TRBV12-3 or TRBV12-4 and TRBJ2-1, with D perhaps matching TRBD2 (6 bases). The CDR3 runs 16 residues. The ends were cut back, 7 bases at V and 4 bases at J, with 20 bases in the middle. In nucleotides, the CDR3 is TGTGCCAGCACCCAACGTGGGGACTGGACTTACAATGAGCAGTTCTTC. The encoded protein is CASTQRGDWTYNEQFF.

This clonotype was counted a single time. This chain uses TRBV27 with TRBJ1-5; no clear D gene. Looked up from germline, CDR1 is MNHEY and CDR2 is SMNVEV (reference sequence). This CDR3 contains 15 residues. V gave up 1 base and J gave up 4 bases, with 11 bases separating them. The CDR3 region has the DNA TGTGCCAGCAGTTTATACCGGGCAGAGAATCAGCCCCAGCATTTT. Amino acid sequence: CASSLYRAENQPQHF.

J is TRBJ2-5 and V is TRBV28; 13 nucleotides align to TRBD2. The trim removed 6 bases at V and 4 bases at J, leaving 5 bases unmatched. The CDR3 is 15 residues long. CDR1 and CDR2 (germline): MDHEN, SYDVKM. The CDR3 DNA is TGTGCCAGCAGGCATTGGACTAGCGGGAGAGAGACCCAGTACTTC. This sequence encodes CASRHWTSGRETQYF. Filled out from reference TRBV28 and TRBJ2-5, the complete variable domain reads DVKVTQSSRYLVKRTGEKVFLECVQDMDHENMFWYRQDPGLGLRLIYFSYDVKMKEKGDIPEGYSVSREKKERFSLILESASTNQTSMYLCASRHWTSGRETQYFGPGTRLLVL.

A word on this clonotype: One end of the junction does not line up with germline, which may come from a read error. J is TRBJ2-7 and V is TRBV18; a weak D match, TRBD2 (6 bases). CDR3 length equals 15 residues. Germline-derived CDR1 and CDR2 are KGHSH and LQKENI. CDR3 nucleotides: TGTGCCAGCTCACAATATAGCGGCGTCTCCTACGATCAGTACTTC. It encodes CASSQYSGVSYDQYF. The whole variable domain, remainder taken from reference TRBV18 and TRBJ2-7, is NAGVMQNPRHLVRRRGQEARLRCSPMKGHSHVYWYRQLPEEGLKFMVYLQKENIIDESGMPKERFSAEFPKEGPSILRIQQVVRGDSAAYFCASSQYSGVSYDQYFGPGTRLTVT.